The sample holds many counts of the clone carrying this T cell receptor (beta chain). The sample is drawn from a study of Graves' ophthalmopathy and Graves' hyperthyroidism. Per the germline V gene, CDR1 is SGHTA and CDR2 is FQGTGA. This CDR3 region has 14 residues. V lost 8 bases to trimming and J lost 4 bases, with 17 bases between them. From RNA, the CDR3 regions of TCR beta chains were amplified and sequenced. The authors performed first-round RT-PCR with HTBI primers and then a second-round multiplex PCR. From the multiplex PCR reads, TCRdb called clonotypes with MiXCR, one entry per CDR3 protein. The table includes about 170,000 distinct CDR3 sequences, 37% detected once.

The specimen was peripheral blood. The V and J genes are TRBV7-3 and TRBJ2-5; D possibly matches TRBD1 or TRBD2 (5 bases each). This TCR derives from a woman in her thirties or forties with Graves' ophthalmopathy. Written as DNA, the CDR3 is TGTGCCAGCGGGAATCCGGGGCGAGGAGAGACCCAGTACTTC. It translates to CASGNPGRGETQYF.